This TCR beta chain was sequenced for a study of graft-versus-host responses after intestinal transplantation. With V trimmed by 5 bases and J by 0 bases, 4 bases remained unmatched. The CDR3 sequence is 15 residues long. The germline V gene has CDR1 MRHNA and CDR2 SNTAGT. Using immunoSEQ multiplex PCR, the repertoire was profiled, and TCRdb retains in-frame clones only, with some absent. The data show about 48,000 clones, with 80% to 95% seen just once and about 2.5% held by the top ten. There are a few counts of this clone. What it binds is unknown. The chain links TRBV6-4 to TRBJ2-1; 7 bases line up with TRBD2. The TCR sequence derives from a human donor who was the organ donor for an intestinal transplant. The sequencing here drew on unstimulated CD4+ T cells sorted from spleen or lymph node cells, taken before transplant. The CDR3 DNA follows: TGTGCCAGCAGTACCAGCGGGGTCTCCTACAATGAGCAGTTCTTC. Translated: CASSTSGVSYNEQFF.